The TCR beta chain under discussion was sequenced for a study of blood T cells in healthy people across ages. Using a J-beta primer mix together with a sample-barcoded 5' primer, a second PCR was run for roughly 6 to 12 cycles. MiXCR was run by TCRdb on the 5' RACE reads, yielding one entry per CDR3 protein. The sample carries more than 550,000 distinct CDR3 sequences, about 20% recorded once. Germline V gives CDR1 DFQATT, CDR2 SNEGSKA (reference sequence). The CDR3 loop spans 12 amino acids. The source is a man in his sixties or seventies in good health. The source material was blood. The chain is built from TRBV20-1 and TRBJ2-5; TRBD2 matches at 7 bases. Near its end, the DNA agrees better with TRBJ2-7, so the J call may be wrong. The CDR3, as DNA: TGCAGTGCGCAAATAGCGGGCTACGAGCAGTACTTC. Protein product: CSAQIAGYEQYF.